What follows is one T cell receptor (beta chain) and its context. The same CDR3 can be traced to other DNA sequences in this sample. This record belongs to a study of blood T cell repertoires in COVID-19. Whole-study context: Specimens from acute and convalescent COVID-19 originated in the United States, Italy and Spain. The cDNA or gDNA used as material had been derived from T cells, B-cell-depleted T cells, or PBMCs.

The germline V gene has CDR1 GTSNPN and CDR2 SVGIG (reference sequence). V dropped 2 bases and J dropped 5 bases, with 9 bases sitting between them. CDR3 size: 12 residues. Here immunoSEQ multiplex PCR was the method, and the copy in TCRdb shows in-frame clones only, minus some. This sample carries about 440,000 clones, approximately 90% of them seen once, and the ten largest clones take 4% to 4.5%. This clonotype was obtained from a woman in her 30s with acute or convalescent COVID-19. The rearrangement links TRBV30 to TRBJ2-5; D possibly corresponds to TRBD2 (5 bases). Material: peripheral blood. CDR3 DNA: TGTGCCTGGAGTACGGGGTCGGAGACCCAGTACTTC. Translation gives CAWSTGSETQYF.